What follows are 32 T cell receptor beta chains derived from one specimen sequenced in a study of cytomegalovirus exposure and HLA in healthy donors. The PCR contained 60 Vbeta and 13 Jbeta primers. The assay was immunoSEQ multiplex PCR, and TCRdb's table has in-frame clones only and misses some. The sample lists around 150,000 clones; about 71% were seen once. Sequenced material: PBMCs. These receptors were taken from a woman in her thirties in good health and CMV-seronegative.

The chain links TRBV7-9 to TRBJ2-3, with 7 nucleotides matching TRBD2. V gave up 2 bases and J gave up 7 bases; unmatched junction bases: 12. The CDR3 is made up of 16 amino acids. In germline, CDR1 is SEHNR, CDR2 FQNEAQ (reference sequence). The DNA of the CDR3 is TGTGCCAGCAGCTTAAGTAGTCCGCGGGAGAAAAATACGCAGTATTTT. Protein: CASSLSSPREKNTQYF.

V and J are TRBV6-1 and TRBJ1-1; D is undetermined. Looked up from germline, CDR1 is MNHNS and CDR2 is SASEGT. V lost 2 bases to trimming and J lost 2 bases, with 3 bases between them. CDR3 length: 12 residues. CDR3 sequence: CASSEHNTEAFF. The CDR3 coding sequence is TGTGCCAGCAGTGAACATAACACTGAAGCTTTCTTT.

This chain joins TRBV25-1 and TRBJ2-7; TRBD1 agrees at 7 bases. In germline, CDR1 is MGHDK, CDR2 SYGVNS. The V and J ends lost 3 bases and 2 bases, in that order; junction bases with no gene match: 4. The CDR3 extends over 14 amino acids. CDR3 nucleotides: TGTGCCAGCAGTGAGATGACAGGGACCTACGAGCAGTACTTC. Its translation: CASSEMTGTYEQYF.

The rearrangement uses TRBV5-1 and TRBJ2-3, with D tentatively TRBD2 (7 bases). CDR1 and CDR2 (germline): SGHRS, YFSETQ. This CDR3 is 15 amino acids long. Trimming pared 2 bases from V and 3 bases from J, leaving 13 bases between. The CDR3 here is CASSFGGGGTDTQYF. The CDR3 bases are TGCGCCAGCAGCTTTGGAGGGGGGGGTACAGATACGCAGTATTTT.

The chain links TRBV6-1 to TRBJ1-2; no clear D. This CDR3 is built from 16 residues. Germline V gene data show CDR1 as MNHNS and CDR2 as SASEGT. V was clipped by 3 bases and J by 4 bases, with 18 bases between them. CDR3: CASSDDIRRSSYGYTF. As DNA, the CDR3 is TGTGCCAGCAGTGATGACATTCGGAGGTCGAGCTATGGCTACACCTTC.

The chain is built from TRBV2 and TRBJ2-2; possible D gene TRBD2, 6 bases. The germline V and J ends were trimmed by 5 bases and 8 bases, with 12 bases remaining between them. The CDR3 length is 13 residues. The germline CDR1 and CDR2 sequences are SNHLY and FYNNEI. CDR3: CASSRRGYGELFF. The CDR3 DNA sequence: TGTGCCAGCAGTAGGAGGGGTTATGGGGAGCTGTTTTTT.

As DNA, the CDR3 is TGTGCCAGCAGCCCCCCCACAGGGACCCAGTACTTC. Translating it yields CASSPPTGTQYF. The J gene is TRBJ2-5, the V gene TRBV11-2; maybe TRBD1 (5 bases). The germline V gene encodes CDR1 SGHAT and CDR2 FQNNGV. The CDR3 sequence is 12 residues long. The V and J ends lost 5 bases and 7 bases respectively, with 11 bases between them.

A single count supports this clone. The rearrangement joins TRBV28 to TRBJ2-2; tentatively, D is TRBD2 (6 bases). The V gene's germline CDR1 is MDHEN and CDR2 SYDVKM. The V and J ends lost 4 bases and 4 bases respectively, with 13 bases between them. The CDR3 has 15 residues. CDR3: CASSSLGGFTGELFF. The CDR3 DNA reads as TGTGCCAGCAGTTCCCTTGGGGGGTTCACCGGGGAGCTGTTTTTT.

V and J are TRBV5-1 and TRBJ2-5; a weak D match, TRBD2 (5 bases). Trimming removed 2 bases from V and 5 bases from J, with 10 bases in between. This CDR3 contains 13 residues. Germline-derived CDR1 and CDR2 are SGHRS and YFSETQ. The CDR3 loop is CASSFGVGETQYF. DNA for the CDR3: TGCGCCAGCAGCTTCGGGGTCGGGGAGACCCAGTACTTC.

The CDR3 DNA is TGCGCCAGCAGCTTGGGAGAATTGAACACTGAAGCTTTCTTT. This gives the protein CASSLGELNTEAFF. This chain connects TRBV5-1 to TRBJ1-1; D is ambiguous. From germline, CDR1 is SGHRS and CDR2 YFSETQ. The CDR3 loop spans 14 amino acids. The germline V and J ends were trimmed by 0 bases and 0 bases, with 6 bases remaining between them.

The chain is built from TRBV11-2 and TRBJ2-2; 9 nucleotides match TRBD2. The length of the CDR3 is 16 residues. J lost 1 base, V lost 5 bases, and 5 bases had no gene match. In germline, CDR1 is SGHAT, CDR2 FQNNGV. CDR3 region: CASSTQRGENTGELFF. CDR3 DNA: TGTGCCAGCAGCACCCAGCGGGGGGAGAACACCGGGGAGCTGTTTTTT.

The count of this clone is one. This sequence joins TRBV4-3 and TRBJ1-2; a weak D match, TRBD1 (5 bases). Between the trimmed V and J ends, which lost 0 bases and 10 bases, there was a span of 21 bases. Germline lookup yields CDR1 LGHNA and CDR2 YSLEER. The CDR3 consists of 16 residues. CDR3 loop: CASSQDVRGTSAAYTF. CDR3 nucleotides: TGCGCCAGCAGCCAAGACGTTAGGGGTACAAGCGCTGCCTACACCTTC.

The rearrangement links TRBV6-5 to TRBJ1-2; TRBD1 might be the D (5 bases). The V gene's germline CDR1 is MNHEY and CDR2 SVGAGI. V lost 6 bases and J 3 bases, leaving 14 bases between the germline ends. This CDR3 contains 14 residues. CDR3 residues: CASSDAGLDYGYTF. The CDR3 coding sequence is TGTGCCAGCAGCGACGCAGGGTTGGACTATGGCTACACCTTC.

The chain uses TRBV19 and TRBJ2-7; D unresolved. The germline gives CDR1 LNHDA, CDR2 SQIVND (reference sequence). With 5 bases removed from V and 3 bases from J, the gap between germline ends came to 14 bases. This CDR3 spans 14 amino acids. The CDR3 DNA is TGTGCCAGTAGTTCCCCGACAACCTTCTACGAGCAGTACTTC. It specifies CASSSPTTFYEQYF.

This clone was seen a single time. This sequence joins TRBV30 and TRBJ1-1, with D maybe TRBD1 (6 bases). The CDR3 consists of 16 residues. Trimming pared 2 bases from V and 4 bases from J, leaving 20 bases between. Per germline, CDR1 GTSNPN and CDR2 SVGIG (reference sequence). The CDR3, as DNA: TGTGCCTGGAGTCCCACCTATTTCGGCAGGGGCACTGAAGCTTTCTTT. Its translation: CAWSPTYFGRGTEAFF.

This rearrangement joins TRBV21-1 to TRBJ2-1; TRBD2 is the table's D call, not checked against the DNA. TRBV21-1 constitutes a pseudogene. The CDR3 is 16 residues long. The CDR3 protein is CASSKDSTSSYNEQFF. DNA of the CDR3: TGTGCCAGCAGCAAAGATAGCACCAGCTCCTACAATGAGCAGTTCTTC.

The chain links TRBV6-5 to TRBJ1-5; tentative D call: TRBD1 (5 bases). This CDR3 spans 13 amino acids. Trimming cost V 6 bases and J 3 bases, with 9 bases left between them. Germline CDR1 is MNHEY and CDR2 is SVGAGI. Here the CDR3 reads CASSRQFNQPQHF. Written as DNA, the CDR3 is TGTGCCAGCAGCCGACAGTTCAATCAGCCCCAGCATTTT.

The chain carries TRBV7-6 and TRBJ2-7; 8 bases fit TRBD2. The CDR3 extends over 16 amino acids. Germline V lookup: CDR1 SGHVS, CDR2 FNYEAQ. Trimming cost V 4 bases and J 2 bases; bases outside gene matches: 10. The CDR3 sequence: CASSSGGRGATYEQYF. CDR3 bases: TGTGCCAGCAGCTCCGGGGGGCGGGGGGCAACCTACGAGCAGTACTTC.

The V and J genes are TRBV7-6 and TRBJ1-5; 8 positions match TRBD1. The CDR3 totals 14 residues. Unmatched junction bases numbered 5, after V lost 6 bases and J lost 4 bases. Germline assignment: CDR1 SGHVS and CDR2 FNYEAQ. CDR3 sequence (DNA): TGTGCCAGCAGTTTGAGGACAGGGAATCAGCCCCAGCATTTT. Its protein product is CASSLRTGNQPQHF.

The V and J genes are TRBV11-2 and TRBJ2-7; the match to TRBD2 covers 10 bases. Germline-derived CDR1 and CDR2 are SGHAT and FQNNGV. Losses at the gene ends were 1 base for V and 4 bases for J; bases not matched to a gene: 7. The CDR3 contains 16 residues. The CDR3: CASSLGASGSNYEQYF. The CDR3 DNA reads as TGTGCCAGCAGCTTAGGGGCTAGCGGGAGTAATTACGAGCAGTACTTC. Full variable domain (rest looked up from reference TRBV11-2 and TRBJ2-7): EAGVAQSPRYKIIEKRQSVAFWCNPISGHATLYWYQQILGQGPKLLIQFQNNGVVDDSQLPKDRFSAERLKGVDSTLKIQPAKLEDSAVYLCASSLGASGSNYEQYFGPGTRLTVT.

The rearrangement links TRBV19 to TRBJ1-5; no clear D. The germline V gene has CDR1 LNHDA and CDR2 SQIVND (reference sequence). The CDR3 covers 16 residues. Trimming removed 3 bases at V and 0 bases at J, with 12 bases between. CDR3 coding DNA: TGTGCCAGTAGTATGGTTGGCCAGTATAGCAATCAGCCCCAGCATTTT. Encoded protein: CASSMVGQYSNQPQHF.

The V call is TRBV28, the J call TRBJ2-2; 8 bases are a match to TRBD2. This CDR3 has 15 amino acids. CDR1 is MDHEN and CDR2 is SYDVKM in the germline V gene. V dropped 1 base and J dropped 7; count of bases not matched to a gene: 5. CDR3: CASSLSGRARGELFF. The CDR3 bases are TGTGCCAGCAGTTTATCCGGGAGGGCCCGCGGGGAGCTGTTTTTT.

The chain uses TRBV29-1 and TRBJ2-3, with TRBD1 identical over 12 bases. CDR1 SQVTM and CDR2 ANQGSEA come from the germline V gene. V gave up 7 bases and J gave up 1 base; unmatched junction bases: 6. CDR3 length: 15 residues. The CDR3, as DNA: TGCAGCGCCACCGGGACAGGGGGCGGCACAGATACGCAGTATTTT. This translates into CSATGTGGGTDTQYF.

This clone showed up just once. The rearrangement uses TRBV28 and TRBJ1-1, with 7 bases matching TRBD1. CDR3 size: 14 residues. Germline CDR1 reads MDHEN; CDR2 reads SYDVKM. Unmatched junction bases numbered 4, after V lost 5 bases and J lost 1 base. The CDR3 here is CASSPDRTNTEAFF. DNA for the CDR3: TGTGCCAGCAGTCCGGACAGGACGAACACTGAAGCTTTCTTT.

The J gene is TRBJ2-1, the V gene TRBV5-7, with TRBD2 as a possible D gene (5 bases). TRBV5-7 carries the ORF label, with uncertain function. V shed 2 bases and J shed 6 bases, with 21 bases lying between them. The CDR3 loop spans 17 amino acids. The CDR3 DNA follows: TGTGCCAGCAGCTTTGAGTGGCTCCGAGGTCGGGGCAATGAGCAGTTCTTC. It codes for CASSFEWLRGRGNEQFF.

In its sample, this clone was seen a few times. The chain combines TRBV5-1 with TRBJ1-6; 7 bases align to TRBD1. The germline V gene has CDR1 SGHRS and CDR2 YFSETQ. J lost 10 bases, V lost 2 bases, and 12 bases had no gene match. The CDR3 length is 16 residues. CDR3 sequence reads: CASSFGGGRVESPLHF. CDR3 DNA sequence: TGCGCCAGCAGCTTCGGAGGGGGCAGGGTGGAGTCACCCCTCCACTTT.

This clone appeared a few times. This chain uses TRBV5-4 with TRBJ1-4; possibly TRBD1 for D (6 bases). The CDR3 length is 13 residues. Trimming took off 5 bases at V and 5 bases at J, with 10 bases between the two ends. Per the germline V gene, CDR1 is SGHNT and CDR2 is YYREEE (reference sequence). Here the CDR3 reads CASRLDRNEKLFF. The CDR3 nucleotides read TGTGCCAGCAGACTGGACAGAAATGAAAAACTGTTTTTT.

The rearrangement joins TRBV27 to TRBJ1-1, with D hard to call. Germline values: CDR1 MNHEY, CDR2 SMNVEV (reference sequence). The CDR3 is 14 amino acids. Trimming took off 1 base at V and 1 base at J, with 7 bases between the two ends. Here the CDR3 reads CASSLFSGNTEAFF. The CDR3 nucleotides read TGTGCCAGCAGTTTATTTTCGGGGAACACTGAAGCTTTCTTT.

V usage is TRBV18 and J usage is TRBJ1-3, with TRBD1 as a possible D gene (5 bases). The V end was cut by 1 base, the J end by 0 bases, with 13 bases between. There are 17 residues in the CDR3. Germline V lookup: CDR1 KGHSH, CDR2 LQKENI. CDR3 nucleotides: TGTGCCAGCTCACCACTCGTCGTGGGGCCCTCTGGAAACACCATATATTTT. Translation: CASSPLVVGPSGNTIYF.

This sequence joins TRBV11-3 and TRBJ2-3, with 9 nucleotides matching TRBD2. CDR3 length: 16 amino acids. Germline V gives CDR1 SGHNT, CDR2 YENEEA. V dropped 2 bases and J dropped 4; count of bases not matched to a gene: 7. CDR3: CASSLRSSGKADTQYF. DNA of the CDR3: TGTGCCAGCAGCTTAAGGTCTAGCGGGAAAGCAGATACGCAGTATTTT.

The J gene is TRBJ2-1, the V gene TRBV9, with 11 bases fitting TRBD2. CDR1 and CDR2 from the germline V gene are SGDLS and YYNGEE. Unmatched junction bases numbered 7, after V lost 4 bases and J lost 4 bases. The CDR3 length is 16 residues. The CDR3 sequence is CASSPRTSGRYNEQFF. The DNA of the CDR3 is TGTGCCAGCAGCCCCAGGACTAGCGGGCGGTACAATGAGCAGTTCTTC.

A single count supports this clone. The J gene is TRBJ2-7, the V gene TRBV6-1, with 7 bases aligning to TRBD1. Unmatched junction bases numbered 3, after V lost 7 bases and J lost 6 bases. The CDR3 length is 11 residues. Germline-derived CDR1 and CDR2 are MNHNS and SASEGT. CDR3 sequence: CASNRQGEQYF. The CDR3 bases are TGTGCCAGCAACCGACAGGGCGAGCAGTACTTC.